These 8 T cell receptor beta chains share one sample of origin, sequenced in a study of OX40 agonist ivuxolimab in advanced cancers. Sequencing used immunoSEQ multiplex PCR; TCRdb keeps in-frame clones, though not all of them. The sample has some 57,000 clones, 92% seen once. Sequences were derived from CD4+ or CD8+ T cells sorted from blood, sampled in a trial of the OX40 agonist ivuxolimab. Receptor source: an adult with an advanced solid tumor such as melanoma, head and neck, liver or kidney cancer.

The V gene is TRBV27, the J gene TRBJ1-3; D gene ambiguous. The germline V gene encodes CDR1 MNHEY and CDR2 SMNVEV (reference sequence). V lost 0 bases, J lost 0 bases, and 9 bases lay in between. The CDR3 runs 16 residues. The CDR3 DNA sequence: TGTGCCAGCAGTTTATCTGGGGTCGGCTCTGGAAACACCATATATTTT. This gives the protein CASSLSGVGSGNTIYF.

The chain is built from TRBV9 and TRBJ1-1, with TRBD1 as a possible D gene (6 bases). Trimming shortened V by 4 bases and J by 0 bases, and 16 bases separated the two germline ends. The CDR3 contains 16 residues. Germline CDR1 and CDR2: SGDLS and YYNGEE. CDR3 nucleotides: TGTGCCAGCAGCCTACCCTTGGACAGCCTGAACACTGAAGCTTTCTTT. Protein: CASSLPLDSLNTEAFF.

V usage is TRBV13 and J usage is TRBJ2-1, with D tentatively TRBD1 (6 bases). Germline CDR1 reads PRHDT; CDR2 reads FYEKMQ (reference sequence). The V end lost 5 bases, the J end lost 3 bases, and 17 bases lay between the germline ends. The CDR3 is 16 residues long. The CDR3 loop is CASSPAWDKNYNEQFF. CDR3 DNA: TGTGCCAGCAGCCCAGCTTGGGACAAAAACTACAATGAGCAGTTCTTC. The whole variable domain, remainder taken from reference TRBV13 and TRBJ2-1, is AAGVIQSPRHLIKEKRETATLKCYPIPRHDTVYWYQQGPGQDPQFLISFYEKMQSDKGSIPDRFSAQQFSDYHSELNMSSLELGDSALYFCASSPAWDKNYNEQFFGPGTRLTVL.

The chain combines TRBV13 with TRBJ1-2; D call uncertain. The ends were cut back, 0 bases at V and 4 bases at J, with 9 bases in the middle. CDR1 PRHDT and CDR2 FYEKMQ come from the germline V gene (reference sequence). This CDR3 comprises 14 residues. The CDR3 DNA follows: TGTGCCAGCAGCTTAGGGGGAAGTATCTATGGCTACACCTTC. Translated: CASSLGGSIYGYTF.

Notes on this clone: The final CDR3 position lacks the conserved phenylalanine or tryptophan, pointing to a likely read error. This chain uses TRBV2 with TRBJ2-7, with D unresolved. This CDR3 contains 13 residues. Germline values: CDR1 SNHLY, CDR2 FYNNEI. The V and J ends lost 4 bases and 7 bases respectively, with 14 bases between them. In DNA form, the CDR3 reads TGTGCCAGCAGTGGGTTTGGAGCGTCTGAGCAGTACATC. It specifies CASSGFGASEQYI.

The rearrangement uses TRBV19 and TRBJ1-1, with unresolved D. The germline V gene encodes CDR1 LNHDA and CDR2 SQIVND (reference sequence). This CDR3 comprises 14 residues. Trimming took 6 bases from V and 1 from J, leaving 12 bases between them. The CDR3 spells CASSVNWGNTEAFF. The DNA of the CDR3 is TGTGCCAGTAGCGTAAATTGGGGGAACACTGAAGCTTTCTTT.

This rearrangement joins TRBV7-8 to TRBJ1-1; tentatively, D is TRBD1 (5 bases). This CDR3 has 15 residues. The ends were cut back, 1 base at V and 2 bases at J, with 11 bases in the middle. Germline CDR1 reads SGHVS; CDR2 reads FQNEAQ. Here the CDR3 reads CASSLVQGSNTEAFF. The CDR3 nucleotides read TGTGCCAGCAGCTTAGTGCAGGGATCCAACACTGAAGCTTTCTTT.

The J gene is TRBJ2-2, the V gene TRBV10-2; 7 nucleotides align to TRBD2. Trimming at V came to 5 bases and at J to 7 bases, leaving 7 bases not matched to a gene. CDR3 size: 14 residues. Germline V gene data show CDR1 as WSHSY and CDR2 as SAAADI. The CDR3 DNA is TGCGCCAGCAGTCTAGCGGCTAGGGGCGGGGAGCTGTTTTTT. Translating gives CASSLAARGGELFF.